The rows below give T cell receptor beta chains drawn from one sample of a study of graft-versus-host responses after intestinal transplantation. No antigen has been assigned to these receptors. The repertoire was sequenced with immunoSEQ multiplex PCR; TCRdb's copy has only in-frame clones and lacks some. The data contain 100,000 to 130,000 clones, roughly 87% of them singletons. Sequencing used unstimulated CD4+ T cells sorted from spleen or lymph node cells, obtained before transplant. The receptors come from a human donor who was the organ donor for an intestinal transplant. The CDR3 runs from the conserved cysteine through the conserved F or W. D genes are given only for firm matches. Not every row has a clone size; where given, it reads once, few, many or a size class.

- | TRBJ2-1 | TRBV28 | TRBD2 | CASSLPRAGEVFDRYNEQFF | TGTGCCAGCAGTTTGCCCCGAGCGGGAGAGGTCTTCGATCGCTACAATGAGCAGTTCTTC
- | TRBJ1-4 | TRBV5-8 | - | CASSHTVLINEKLFF | TGTGCCAGCAGTCACACGGTGCTCATTAATGAAAAACTGTTTTTT
- | TRBJ2-7 | TRBV7-9 | - | CASSSGPSSYEQYF | TGTGCCAGCAGTTCAGGACCGTCTTCCTACGAGCAGTACTTC
- | TRBJ1-2 | TRBV7-9 | TRBD1 | CASSRPGTGSDGYTF | TGTGCCAGCAGCCGTCCCGGGACAGGGTCCGACGGCTACACCTTC
- | TRBJ2-2 | TRBV5-1 | - | CASRRAWDSSTGELFF | TGCGCCAGCAGAAGGGCGTGGGACTCTTCCACCGGGGAGCTGTTTTTT
- | TRBJ2-1 | TRBV5-6 | TRBD2 | CASSKLAGSPAEQFF | TGTGCCAGCAGCAAACTAGCGGGATCCCCCGCTGAGCAGTTCTTC
- | TRBJ1-6 | TRBV6-5 | - | CASSEVPGRLHF | TGTGCCAGCAGTGAGGTTCCGGGACGACTCCACTTT
- | TRBJ2-4 | TRBV2 | - | CASSDGGKNIQYF | TGTGCCAGCAGTGACGGGGGCAAAAACATTCAGTACTTC
- | TRBJ2-7 | TRBV11-2 | - | CASSPGWGHEQYF | TGTGCCAGCAGCCCGGGGTGGGGTCACGAGCAGTACTTC
- | TRBJ2-5 | TRBV14 | - | CASSQDFFRTAQETQYF | TGTGCCAGCAGCCAAGATTTTTTTAGGACAGCACAAGAGACCCAGTACTTC
once | TRBJ1-2 | TRBV4-1 | - | CASSLTGGPTNYGYTF | TGCGCCAGCAGCCTAACGGGGGGCCCTACTAACTATGGCTACACCTTC
- | TRBJ2-1 | TRBV11-3 | - | CASSLGGAGYNEQFF | TGTGCCAGCAGCTTAGGGGGCGCGGGCTACAATGAGCAGTTCTTC
- | TRBJ2-7 | TRBV7-2 | - | CASRRTGTPDYEQYF | TGTGCCAGCAGACGAACCGGGACTCCGGACTACGAGCAGTACTTC
- | TRBJ2-7 | TRBV5-5 | - | CASSLEGRGTYEQYF | TGTGCCAGCAGCTTGGAGGGCAGGGGAACCTACGAGCAGTACTTC
- | TRBJ1-6 | TRBV27 | TRBD1 | CASSLKGQYSPLHF | TGTGCCAGCAGCCTCAAGGGACAGTATTCACCCCTCCACTTT
few | TRBJ1-3 | TRBV7-2 | TRBD1 | CASSQTGVRGNTIYF | TGTGCCAGCAGCCAGACAGGGGTTCGTGGAAACACCATATATTTT
- | TRBJ2-2 | TRBV7-8 | TRBD2 | CASSLREGTGELFF | TGTGCCAGCAGCTTACGGGAGGGGACCGGGGAGCTGTTTTTT
- | TRBJ2-1 | TRBV5-8 | TRBD2 | CASSRHPGLAGGEQFF | TGTGCCAGCAGCCGACATCCGGGACTAGCGGGAGGGGAGCAGTTCTTC
- | TRBJ1-1 | TRBV6-5 | - | CASSYEGPGVTAEAFF | TGTGCCAGCAGTTACGAAGGCCCAGGGGTGACCGCTGAAGCTTTCTTT
- | TRBJ1-1 | TRBV7-3 | - | CASSLTSTLNTEAFF | TGTGCCAGCAGCTTAACCAGCACCCTGAACACTGAAGCTTTCTTT
- | TRBJ2-7 | TRBV5-1 | TRBD1 | CASTDRVYEQYF | TGCGCCAGCACAGACAGGGTCTACGAGCAGTACTTC
- | TRBJ2-3 | TRBV19 | TRBD2 | CASSMREGDTQYF | TGTGCCAGTAGTATGAGGGAGGGGGATACGCAGTATTTT
- | TRBJ2-3 | TRBV18 | TRBD2 | CASSPSGTSGTDTQYF | TGTGCCAGCTCACCATCTGGGACTAGCGGGACAGATACGCAGTATTTT
- | TRBJ1-1 | TRBV6-5 | - | CASSYLGNTEAFF | TGTGCCAGCAGTTACTTGGGGAACACTGAAGCTTTCTTT
once | TRBJ2-7 | TRBV6-5 | TRBD1 | CASRDGQGAAYEQYF | TGTGCCAGCAGGGATGGACAGGGGGCGGCCTACGAGCAGTACTTC
- | TRBJ1-2 | TRBV2 | - | CASSESSRGGYTF | TGTGCCAGCAGTGAATCATCACGGGGTGGCTACACCTTC
- | TRBJ1-2 | TRBV5-1 | - | CASSLGVYNGHTF | TGCGCCAGCAGCTTGGGGGTTTACAATGGCCACACCTTC
- | TRBJ1-5 | TRBV10-3 | - | CAISGDGVSNQPQHF | TGTGCCATCAGTGGGGACGGAGTTAGCAATCAGCCCCAGCATTTT
- | TRBJ1-6 | TRBV11-2 | - | CASSLTRTALNSPLHF | TGTGCCAGCAGCCTAACTAGGACAGCTCTTAATTCACCCCTCCACTTT
- | TRBJ2-1 | TRBV14 | TRBD2 | CASSRRITSGRDHEQFF | TGTGCCAGCAGCCGCAGGATAACTAGCGGGAGGGATCATGAGCAGTTCTTC
- | TRBJ1-1 | TRBV6-1 | - | CASSRLNTEAFF | TGTGCCAGCAGTCGCCTGAACACTGAAGCTTTCTTT
- | TRBJ2-7 | TRBV4-1 | - | CASSQDVRGSTFTYEQYF | TGCGCCAGCAGCCAAGATGTTCGGGGGTCCACCTTTACTTACGAGCAGTACTTC
- | TRBJ2-2 | TRBV19 | - | CASSRLIGELFF | TGTGCCAGTAGTCGGCTTATCGGGGAGCTGTTTTTT